This is a list of T cell receptor beta chains from one sample in a study of shared clonotypes between healthy human individuals. Assay: immunoSEQ multiplex PCR; the TCRdb copy retains only in-frame clones and omits some. The sample yields over a million clones, 78% seen once. Material: memory CD4+ T cells from PBMCs. These receptors originate from a man between 18 and 35 years old in good health. Some clones in this sample may be carry-over from other donors' samples. Each CDR3 is given with its conserved first and last residue. The order of the fields is J gene, clone size, V gene, CDR3 protein. Clone size is not always given. Where it is, it says once, few, many or a class for expanded clones.

J gene: TRBJ1-1
clone size: few
V gene: TRBV30
CDR3 protein: CAWSVGQNTEAFF

J gene: TRBJ2-1
clone size: -
V gene: TRBV28
CDR3 protein: CATHGLPPSEQFF

J gene: TRBJ1-2
clone size: -
V gene: TRBV7-9
CDR3 protein: CASSLGIARPYGYTF

J gene: TRBJ1-4
clone size: -
V gene: TRBV30
CDR3 protein: CAWNREVGAEKLFF

J gene: TRBJ2-1
clone size: -
V gene: TRBV19
CDR3 protein: CARLRLAIPYNEQFF

J gene: TRBJ1-1
clone size: few
V gene: TRBV4-3
CDR3 protein: CASSPGGRILGDTEAFF

J gene: TRBJ1-2
clone size: -
V gene: TRBV18
CDR3 protein: CASSPRSGASGYTF

J gene: TRBJ2-7
clone size: -
V gene: TRBV28
CDR3 protein: CASRGNRGPVGEQYF

J gene: TRBJ2-2
clone size: -
V gene: TRBV4-2
CDR3 protein: CASSQEMVGRTGELFF

J gene: TRBJ1-5
clone size: many
V gene: TRBV6-1
CDR3 protein: CASRGTGNQPQHF

J gene: TRBJ2-2
clone size: once
V gene: TRBV4-2
CDR3 protein: CASSQVSSAAPGELFF

J gene: TRBJ1-1
clone size: -
V gene: TRBV5-4
CDR3 protein: CASSFGQDVEAFF

J gene: TRBJ2-7
clone size: once
V gene: TRBV7-3
CDR3 protein: CASRSQPGGNEQYF

J gene: TRBJ1-2
clone size: -
V gene: TRBV18
CDR3 protein: CASSPFSGGKGFYGYTF

J gene: TRBJ2-1
clone size: -
V gene: TRBV5-4
CDR3 protein: CASNEGSNYNEQFF

J gene: TRBJ1-3
clone size: few
V gene: TRBV20-1
CDR3 protein: CSEKAIYF

J gene: TRBJ1-1
clone size: -
V gene: TRBV6-5
CDR3 protein: CASSYRTRRTEAFF

J gene: TRBJ2-7
clone size: -
V gene: TRBV21-1
CDR3 protein: CASSKGRGFPNYEQYF

J gene: TRBJ1-2
clone size: -
V gene: TRBV2
CDR3 protein: CASSERINSYGYTF

J gene: TRBJ2-2
clone size: -
V gene: TRBV5-6
CDR3 protein: CASSFGRNTGELFF

J gene: TRBJ1-3
clone size: -
V gene: TRBV20-1
CDR3 protein: CSARGGNTIYF

J gene: TRBJ2-1
clone size: -
V gene: TRBV12-5
CDR3 protein: CASGLGTPRQFF

J gene: TRBJ2-3
clone size: -
V gene: TRBV15
CDR3 protein: CATSRLKSGSGNTQYF

J gene: TRBJ2-5
clone size: -
V gene: TRBV5-1
CDR3 protein: CASSSLIGLQETQYF

J gene: TRBJ2-1
clone size: -
V gene: TRBV18
CDR3 protein: CASSLRAPQRGISYNEQFF

J gene: TRBJ2-5
clone size: -
V gene: TRBV11-2
CDR3 protein: CASSSDLKVGGETQYF

J gene: TRBJ2-7
clone size: -
V gene: TRBV2
CDR3 protein: CASRVSRPTLYEQYF

J gene: TRBJ1-1
clone size: -
V gene: TRBV30
CDR3 protein: CAWSETGLGEAFF

J gene: TRBJ1-6
clone size: -
V gene: TRBV27
CDR3 protein: CASSLRTADNSPLHF

J gene: TRBJ1-2
clone size: many
V gene: TRBV6-6
CDR3 protein: CASRQQGVNYGYTF

J gene: TRBJ2-7
clone size: -
V gene: TRBV11-3
CDR3 protein: CASSKGGDGIYEQYF

J gene: TRBJ2-3
clone size: -
V gene: TRBV28
CDR3 protein: CASSLPTDTQYF

J gene: TRBJ1-1
clone size: -
V gene: TRBV5-1
CDR3 protein: CASGLNAGTNTEAFF

J gene: TRBJ2-2
clone size: many
V gene: TRBV27
CDR3 protein: CASRGQGAGELFF

J gene: TRBJ2-7
clone size: few
V gene: TRBV6-1
CDR3 protein: CASNHGQYF

J gene: TRBJ2-2
clone size: -
V gene: TRBV5-1
CDR3 protein: CASRSLAGADTGELFF

J gene: TRBJ2-3
clone size: once
V gene: TRBV2
CDR3 protein: CASRGETDTQYF

J gene: TRBJ1-2
clone size: once
V gene: TRBV4-1
CDR3 protein: CASSQDGIGVYYGYTF

J gene: TRBJ1-1
clone size: -
V gene: TRBV9
CDR3 protein: CASSVGGTATEAFF

J gene: TRBJ2-3
clone size: many
V gene: TRBV6-1
CDR3 protein: CASSEGFSDTQYF

J gene: TRBJ2-7
clone size: many
V gene: TRBV5-1
CDR3 protein: CASSLGPAYEQYF

J gene: TRBJ1-2
clone size: -
V gene: TRBV28
CDR3 protein: CASSLPGSDYGYTF

J gene: TRBJ1-4
clone size: -
V gene: TRBV5-1
CDR3 protein: CASSLGGTTNEKLFF

J gene: TRBJ2-7
clone size: many
V gene: TRBV5-1
CDR3 protein: CASSFNRAYEQYF

J gene: TRBJ1-1
clone size: -
V gene: TRBV5-1
CDR3 protein: CASSFAGVDTEAFF

J gene: TRBJ2-7
clone size: few
V gene: TRBV18
CDR3 protein: CASSPSGRGQNEQYF

J gene: TRBJ2-1
clone size: many
V gene: TRBV28
CDR3 protein: CASTSPGSQMNEQFF

J gene: TRBJ2-2
clone size: -
V gene: TRBV6-5
CDR3 protein: CASSQGRPIGELFF

J gene: TRBJ1-2
clone size: many
V gene: TRBV2
CDR3 protein: CASSNQGNRGYTF

J gene: TRBJ2-5
clone size: -
V gene: TRBV4-1
CDR3 protein: CASSQDGGGQETQYF